A single sample gave rise to the 26 T cell receptor beta chains below, sequenced in a study of shared clonotypes between healthy human individuals. Profiling relied on immunoSEQ multiplex PCR, and the TCRdb table lists in-frame clones only, not all of them. The repertoire includes hundreds of thousands of clones, 95% to 98% of them detected once, and more than 0.3% sits in the top ten. In the naive CD8 group, cells lacked CD45RO and were positively selected for CCR7, so terminally differentiated effector memory CD45RA+ cells were left out. Material: naive CD8+ T cells sorted from blood. These receptors were collected from a man under 40 in good health.

V and J are TRBV7-8 and TRBJ2-1; D might be TRBD1 (5 bases). The CDR3 consists of 16 residues. V shed 0 bases and J shed 8 bases, with 17 bases lying between them. Germline loops: CDR1 SGHVS, CDR2 FQNEAQ. This CDR3 reads CASSLARQGKRDEQFF. CDR3 bases: TGTGCCAGCAGCTTAGCGCGCCAGGGCAAACGCGATGAGCAGTTCTTC.

The chain couples TRBV13 to TRBJ1-1; D is ambiguous. The germline gives CDR1 PRHDT, CDR2 FYEKMQ (reference sequence). V was clipped by 3 bases and J by 2 bases, with 10 bases between them. The CDR3 totals 14 residues. CDR3 loop: CASSLAGVNTEAFF. The DNA for the CDR3 is TGTGCCAGCAGCTTGGCAGGTGTTAACACTGAAGCTTTCTTT.

The table lists this clone with a count of one. This chain links TRBV5-6 with TRBJ2-3, with 7 bases aligning to TRBD1. CDR1 is SGHDT, CDR2 YYEEEE, per germline. This CDR3 spans 18 amino acids. V shed 5 bases and J 1 base; nucleotides not matched to a gene: 16. The CDR3 DNA follows: TGTGCCAGCAGGCCCTCGGGACCCCGGGACAGACGCACAGATACGCAGTATTTT. Its translation: CASRPSGPRDRRTDTQYF. Filled out from reference TRBV5-6 and TRBJ2-3, the complete variable domain reads DAGVTQSPTHLIKTRGQQVTLRCSPKSGHDTVSWYQQALGQGPQFIFQYYEEEERQRGNFPDRFSGHQFPNYSSELNVNALLLGDSALYLCASRPSGPRDRRTDTQYFGPGTRLTVL.

V is TRBV7-9 and J is TRBJ2-2; 9 bases fit TRBD2. Germline-derived CDR1 and CDR2 are SEHNR and FQNEAQ (reference sequence). V lost 6 bases and J lost 2; bases outside the gene matches: 7. This CDR3 is 16 amino acids long. This chain's CDR3 is CASRRERGVNTGELFF. The CDR3 coding sequence is TGTGCCAGCAGGAGGGAGCGGGGGGTCAACACCGGGGAGCTGTTTTTT.

This chain joins TRBV4-1 and TRBJ1-5; weak D call: TRBD1 (5 bases). This CDR3 region has 14 residues. V lost 0 bases and J 6 bases, leaving 9 bases between the germline ends. Germline lookup yields CDR1 MGHRA and CDR2 YSYEKL. The CDR3 nucleotides are TGCGCCAGCAGCCAAGACAGGGCCGTTCAGCCCCAGCATTTT. Its protein is CASSQDRAVQPQHF.

This chain links TRBV27 with TRBJ2-3, with D unresolved. CDR1 is MNHEY and CDR2 is SMNVEV in the germline V gene (reference sequence). The CDR3 totals 14 residues. The V and J ends lost 6 bases and 1 base respectively, with 11 bases between them. The CDR3 DNA reads TGTGCCAGCAGACAGATAGTGGGCACAGATACGCAGTATTTT. This encodes CASRQIVGTDTQYF.

The CDR3 DNA reads as TGTGCCAGCAGTTGGAACGGGGGCAATCAGCCCCAGCATTTT. This translates into CASSWNGGNQPQHF. V gene TRBV27 combines with J gene TRBJ1-5; D remains unclear. V gave up 4 bases and J gave up 2 bases, with 9 bases separating them. This CDR3 has 14 residues. The germline gives CDR1 MNHEY, CDR2 SMNVEV (reference sequence).

The chain carries TRBV9 and TRBJ2-6; tentatively, D is TRBD1 (5 bases). Germline CDR1 reads SGDLS; CDR2 reads YYNGEE. The CDR3 extends over 20 amino acids. The V gene lost 1 base and the J gene lost 0 bases, with 20 bases spanning the gap. The CDR3, as DNA: TGTGCCAGCAGCGTACCCAGGGAACCGACACGCAGCTCTGGGGCCAACGTCCTGACTTTC. Translated: CASSVPREPTRSSGANVLTF.

This rearrangement joins TRBV7-9 to TRBJ2-7; TRBD2 might be the D (5 bases). V was pared by 6 bases and J by 5 bases, with 20 bases between. Germline V lookup: CDR1 SEHNR, CDR2 FQNEAQ (reference sequence). This CDR3 region has 15 residues. For the CDR3, the DNA is TGTGCCAGCAGGACCCAACTAGGTGGAGTAGACGAGCAGTACTTC. This gives the protein CASRTQLGGVDEQYF.

The chain recombines TRBV28 with TRBJ2-2; D might be TRBD1 (6 bases). Trimming pared 2 bases from V and 4 bases from J, leaving 20 bases between. The CDR3 has 18 residues. CDR1 and CDR2 from the germline V gene are MDHEN and SYDVKM. The CDR3 spells CASSLRNGTWRRTGELFF. The CDR3 nucleotides read TGTGCCAGCAGTTTACGTAACGGGACATGGCGCCGCACCGGGGAGCTGTTTTTT.

The chain combines TRBV11-3 with TRBJ2-1; perhaps TRBD1 as D (6 bases). Between the trimmed V and J ends, which lost 5 bases and 8 bases, there was a span of 16 bases. The germline gives CDR1 SGHNT, CDR2 YENEEA. This CDR3 contains 14 residues. The CDR3 DNA is TGTGCCAGCAGCCCACACAGGGTAGGGGATGAGCAGTTCTTC. This translates into CASSPHRVGDEQFF. Based on the CDR3 plus reference TRBV11-3 and TRBJ2-1, the full variable domain is EAGVVQSPRYKIIEKKQPVAFWCNPISGHNTLYWYLQNLGQGPELLIRYENEEAVDDSQLPKDRFSAERLKGVDSTLKIQPAELGDSAVYLCASSPHRVGDEQFFGPGTRLTVL.

The chain has TRBV7-2 and TRBJ1-5; no firm D call. Germline V CDR1 and CDR2: SGHTA, FQGNSA. V was trimmed by 2 bases and J by 6 bases, leaving 5 bases between them. This CDR3 is built from 12 residues. This CDR3 reads CASSLLLQPQHF. The CDR3 nucleotides are TGTGCCAGCAGCTTATTACTTCAGCCCCAGCATTTT.

The chain uses TRBV7-9 and TRBJ1-1; D unclear. The V and J ends lost 5 bases and 5 bases respectively, with 18 bases between them. Germline assignment: CDR1 SEHNR and CDR2 FQNEAQ (reference sequence). The CDR3 covers 15 residues. The CDR3 sequence: CASSPARVDFTEAFF. The CDR3 DNA reads as TGTGCCAGCAGCCCCGCGAGGGTAGACTTTACTGAAGCTTTCTTT.

This rearrangement joins TRBV7-9 to TRBJ2-7, with 10 positions matching TRBD1. CDR3 size: 14 residues. In germline, CDR1 is SEHNR, CDR2 FQNEAQ (reference sequence). The J segment lost 6 bases and the V segment lost 5 bases, leaving 7 bases of the junction unmatched. CDR3 coding DNA: TGTGCCAGCAGCCCGGACAGGGGGTTCGGCGAGCAGTACTTC. This codes for CASSPDRGFGEQYF.

The chain joins TRBV19 to TRBJ2-7; possibly TRBD1 or TRBD2 for D (5 bases each). Looked up from germline, CDR1 is LNHDA and CDR2 is SQIVND (reference sequence). CDR3 length: 14 residues. The V end was cut by 5 bases, the J end by 2 bases, with 13 bases between. CDR3 region: CASSPGTETYEQYF. DNA of the CDR3: TGTGCCAGTAGTCCCGGGACGGAGACCTACGAGCAGTACTTC.

The V call is TRBV5-1, the J call TRBJ2-7; TRBD2 might be the D (5 bases). V was clipped by 6 bases and J by 0 bases, with 16 bases between them. Germline loops: CDR1 SGHRS, CDR2 YFSETQ. The CDR3 has 15 residues. The CDR3 protein is CASTLAGGPSYEQYF. The CDR3 DNA follows: TGCGCCAGCACCCTGGCTGGCGGGCCCTCCTACGAGCAGTACTTC.

V is TRBV10-2 and J is TRBJ2-7; D gene ambiguous. The germline V gene encodes CDR1 WSHSY and CDR2 SAAADI. V was clipped by 5 bases and J by 2 bases, with 4 bases between them. The CDR3 spans 11 residues. In DNA, the CDR3 is TGCGCCAGCAGTCAAACCTACGAGCAGTACTTC. It is translated as CASSQTYEQYF.

A single count supports this clone. V and J are TRBV6-1 and TRBJ2-6; unclear D gene. With 3 bases removed from V and 0 bases from J, the gap between germline ends came to 3 bases. Per germline, CDR1 MNHNS and CDR2 SASEGT. The CDR3 is 14 residues long. Here the CDR3 reads CASSDGSGANVLTF. The CDR3 DNA reads as TGTGCCAGCAGTGATGGCTCTGGGGCCAACGTCCTGACTTTC.

This clone was observed a single time. This sequence joins TRBV11-3 and TRBJ1-2; D possibly corresponds to TRBD1 (6 bases). There are 17 residues in the CDR3. CDR1 is SGHNT and CDR2 is YENEEA in the germline V gene. V lost 1 base, J lost 0 bases, and 15 bases lay in between. In nucleotides, the CDR3 is TGTGCCAGCAGCTTAGTAGAGGCAGGGGCAGCTAACTATGGCTACACCTTC. Its protein product is CASSLVEAGAANYGYTF.

The chain links TRBV5-1 to TRBJ1-1, with D unresolved. Germline CDR1 and CDR2: SGHRS and YFSETQ. Trimming removed 2 bases from V and 8 bases from J, with 16 bases in between. This CDR3 contains 14 residues. The CDR3: CASSFVTEPEEAFF. In DNA form, the CDR3 reads TGCGCCAGCAGCTTCGTAACAGAGCCTGAGGAAGCTTTCTTT.

The J gene is TRBJ2-7, the V gene TRBV11-2, with a weak D call TRBD2 (6 bases). The CDR3 is 16 residues long. Trimming removed 1 base at V and 2 bases at J, with 15 bases between. Germline assignment: CDR1 SGHAT and CDR2 FQNNGV. The CDR3: CASSLVLGGPAYEQYF. The CDR3 coding sequence is TGTGCCAGCAGCTTAGTTCTGGGAGGCCCGGCCTACGAGCAGTACTTC. Drawing the rest from reference TRBV11-2 and TRBJ2-7, the complete variable domain is EAGVAQSPRYKIIEKRQSVAFWCNPISGHATLYWYQQILGQGPKLLIQFQNNGVVDDSQLPKDRFSAERLKGVDSTLKIQPAKLEDSAVYLCASSLVLGGPAYEQYFGPGTRLTVT.

The V call is TRBV5-6, the J call TRBJ2-1; D may match TRBD1 or TRBD2 (5 bases each). V was clipped by 0 bases and J by 8 bases, with 9 bases between them. CDR3 length: 13 residues. From germline, CDR1 is SGHDT and CDR2 YYEEEE. The CDR3 is CASSLGWDHEQFF. CDR3 DNA sequence: TGTGCCAGCAGCTTGGGGTGGGACCATGAGCAGTTCTTC.

The rearrangement links TRBV4-3 to TRBJ1-2, with 7 bases matching TRBD1. The V gene's germline CDR1 is LGHNA and CDR2 YSLEER. Losses at the gene ends were 0 bases for V and 4 bases for J; bases not matched to a gene: 8. CDR3 length: 16 residues. Here the CDR3 reads CASSQDIGQEIYGYTF. CDR3 in DNA: TGCGCCAGCAGCCAAGATATCGGACAGGAGATCTATGGCTACACCTTC.

This sequence joins TRBV9 and TRBJ2-7; 9 positions agree with TRBD2. Germline V lookup: CDR1 SGDLS, CDR2 YYNGEE. Trimming removed 0 bases from V and 6 bases from J; junction bases left unmatched: 4. This CDR3 spans 14 amino acids. CDR3 DNA sequence: TGTGCCAGCAGCGTAGGCCTAGCGGGGAGCGAGCAGTACTTC. The encoded protein is CASSVGLAGSEQYF.

The chain recombines TRBV27 with TRBJ2-7, with 7 bases lining up with TRBD2. Looked up from germline, CDR1 is MNHEY and CDR2 is SMNVEV (reference sequence). The CDR3 consists of 14 residues. Losses at the gene ends were 3 bases for V and 2 bases for J; bases not matched to a gene: 4. The CDR3, as DNA: TGTGCCAGCAGTTTCGGGGGGTTGACCTACGAGCAGTACTTC. It encodes CASSFGGLTYEQYF.

The rearrangement uses TRBV27 and TRBJ2-1; no clear D gene. The CDR3 has 17 residues. Germline loops: CDR1 MNHEY, CDR2 SMNVEV (reference sequence). V was clipped by 2 bases and J by 0 bases, with 14 bases between them. CDR3 bases: TGTGCCAGCAGTTTAGCCCTGGGCGCGAGCTCCTACAATGAGCAGTTCTTC. Translated: CASSLALGASSYNEQFF.